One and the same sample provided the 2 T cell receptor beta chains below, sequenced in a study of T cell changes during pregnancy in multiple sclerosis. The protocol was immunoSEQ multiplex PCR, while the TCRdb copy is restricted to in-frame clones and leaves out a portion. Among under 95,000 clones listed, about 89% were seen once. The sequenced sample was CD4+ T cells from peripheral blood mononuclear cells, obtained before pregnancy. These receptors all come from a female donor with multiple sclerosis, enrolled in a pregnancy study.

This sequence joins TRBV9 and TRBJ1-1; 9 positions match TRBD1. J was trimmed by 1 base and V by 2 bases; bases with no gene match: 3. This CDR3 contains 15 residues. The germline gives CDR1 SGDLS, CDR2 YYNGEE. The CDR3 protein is CASSVGTGWNTEAFF. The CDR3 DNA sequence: TGTGCCAGCAGCGTCGGGACAGGGTGGAACACTGAAGCTTTCTTT.

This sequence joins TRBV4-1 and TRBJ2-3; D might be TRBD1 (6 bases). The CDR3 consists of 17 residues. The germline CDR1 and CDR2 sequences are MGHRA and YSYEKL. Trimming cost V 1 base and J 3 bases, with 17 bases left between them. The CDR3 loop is CASSQGPARGGTDTQYF. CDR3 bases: TGCGCCAGCAGCCAAGGTCCCGCCAGGGGCGGGACAGATACGCAGTATTTT.